These T cell receptor beta chains were read from a single sample in a study of blood T cell repertoires in COVID-19. Measured with immunoSEQ multiplex PCR; TCRdb has only the in-frame clones, and not every one. This table holds around 300,000 clones, 75% to 95% found once. Material for sequencing was PBMCs or T cells enriched from blood (not recorded which). These receptors were taken from a woman in her 30s who had recovered from COVID-19. CDR3s include the opening cysteine and the closing phenylalanine or tryptophan. The D gene is left open where the match is weak. Clone sizes are given selectively: once, few, many, or a class where the clone is expanded.

V	size	D	J	DNA	CDR3
TRBV28	-	TRBD1	TRBJ2-1	TGTGCCAGCGGATACACAGGGGGCGCGAGCAATGAGCAGTTCTTC	CASGYTGGASNEQFF
TRBV4-2	-	TRBD2	TRBJ2-5	TGTGCCAGCAGCCAAGGGACTAGCGGACAAGAGACCCAGTACTTC	CASSQGTSGQETQYF
TRBV18	few	-	TRBJ2-1	TGTGCCAGCTCACCACCGGGACTGGCACTCGATGAGCAGTTCTTC	CASSPPGLALDEQFF
TRBV3-1/TRBV3-2	once	TRBD2	TRBJ2-3	TGTGCCAGCAGCCAATTTATTCGTTTGACTAGCGGGGGAGATACGCAGTATTTT	CASSQFIRLTSGGDTQYF
TRBV9	-	-	TRBJ2-2	TGTGCCAGCAGCGTAGCGGACTACGTTGGGGAGCTGTTTTTT	CASSVADYVGELFF
TRBV9	-	-	TRBJ1-3	TGTGCCAGCAGACCCGCGGAGGACGCGTCTGGAAACACCATATATTTT	CASRPAEDASGNTIYF
TRBV2	few	-	TRBJ1-4	TGTGCCAGCGGGGGCAGGGGAGTTAATGAAAAACTGTTTTTT	CASGGRGVNEKLFF
TRBV14	-	-	TRBJ1-1	TGTGCCAGCAGCCCCAGACAGGTATCGTTGTCTGAAGCTTTCTTT	CASSPRQVSLSEAFF
TRBV4-2	-	-	TRBJ2-7	TGTGCCAGCAGCCAGATGGTACAGGCAGACTACGAGCAGTACTTC	CASSQMVQADYEQYF
TRBV21-1	-	-	TRBJ2-5	TGTGCCAGCAGCAAAGTCACGGGACAGGGGGCTCCAGAGACCCAGTACTTC	CASSKVTGQGAPETQYF
TRBV7-2	-	TRBD2	TRBJ2-4	TGTGCCAGCAGCGTCCGGCGGGAGGGCGTAAACATTCAGTACTTC	CASSVRREGVNIQYF
TRBV6-2/TRBV6-3	-	TRBD1	TRBJ2-7	TGTGCCAGCAGTTCGCCGAGGACAGGGTCACGCGAGCAGTACTTC	CASSSPRTGSREQYF
TRBV18	many	TRBD2	TRBJ2-7	TGTGCCAGCTCACCCGCTAGCGGCACCACCGAGCAGTACTTC	CASSPASGTTEQYF
TRBV27	-	-	TRBJ2-7	TGTGCCAGCAGTCCGACTGGTTACGAGCAGTACTTC	CASSPTGYEQYF
TRBV4-1	-	-	TRBJ1-4	TGCGCCAGCAGCCTAAAAACGTCCCCCGAGGGTGCTGAAAAACTGTTTTTT	CASSLKTSPEGAEKLFF
TRBV28	once	TRBD1	TRBJ1-5	TGTGCCAGCACACTCCGGGACAGGGCCCCTTTTCAGCCCCAGCATTTT	CASTLRDRAPFQPQHF
TRBV6-5	-	-	TRBJ2-1	TGTGCCAGCACTACCGACAGCTACAATGAGCAGTTCTTC	CASTTDSYNEQFF
TRBV27	-	-	TRBJ1-4	TGTGCCAGCAGCTCACGTGAGGCCACTAATGAAAAACTGTTTTTT	CASSSREATNEKLFF
TRBV27	-	TRBD1	TRBJ1-2	TGTGCCAGCAGGAAGACAGGGCTTGGGAACTATGGCTACACCTTC	CASRKTGLGNYGYTF
TRBV24-1	-	-	TRBJ2-7	TGTGCCACCAGTGGACTACCCGACTCCTACGAGCAGTACTTC	CATSGLPDSYEQYF
TRBV5-1	-	TRBD2	TRBJ2-1	TGCGCCAGCAGCCTCGGACTAGCGGGAGGTGGTGAGCAGTTCTTC	CASSLGLAGGGEQFF
TRBV19	-	-	TRBJ2-1	TGTGCCAGTAGTGATGGCAGCGGCTACAATGAGCAGTTCTTC	CASSDGSGYNEQFF
TRBV7-2	-	TRBD2	TRBJ2-2	TGTGCCAGCAGCCCCGACCGTCGAGCGGGAGTGATCGGGGAGCTGTTTTTT	CASSPDRRAGVIGELFF
TRBV27	-	-	TRBJ1-2	TGTGCCAGCAGTTCTTCAGGGGATCGTGGCTACACCTTC	CASSSSGDRGYTF
TRBV6-2/TRBV6-3	-	TRBD1	TRBJ1-1	TGTGCCAGCAGTCCCTCAGGGGGTAACACTGAAGCTTTCTTT	CASSPSGGNTEAFF
TRBV28	-	-	TRBJ2-1	TGTGCCAGCACCCTCGGAGTCCTCAATGAGCAGTTCTTC	CASTLGVLNEQFF
TRBV6-2/TRBV6-3	-	-	TRBJ1-4	TGTGCCAGCAGTCGCTATGTCAGTGGCGGGAATGAAAAACTGTTTTTT	CASSRYVSGGNEKLFF
TRBV7-2	-	TRBD2	TRBJ2-3	TGTGCCAGCAGCTTGACTAGCGGGAGCGGAGATACGCAGTATTTT	CASSLTSGSGDTQYF
TRBV27	-	-	TRBJ1-1	TGTGCCAGCGCGGCCTCTTGGACGGGAGTTAAAACTGAAGCTTTCTTT	CASAASWTGVKTEAFF